This entry features one T cell receptor beta chain sequence. Its target is unknown. The length of the CDR3 is 16 residues. Germline lookup yields CDR1 SGHNT and CDR2 YENEEA. Trimming took 1 base from V and 0 from J, leaving 9 bases between them. The PCR employed 60 Vbeta primers together with 13 Jbeta primers. Generated by immunoSEQ multiplex PCR, the TCRdb table keeps only in-frame clones and is missing some. The sample includes 120,000 or so clones, 83% of them seen just once. The record originates from a study of cytomegalovirus exposure and HLA in healthy donors. On the study more broadly: Genetic ancestry analysis placed about 80% of the 400 or so donors that were genotyped in the Caucasian-associated cluster.

Study conclusions and caveats: Prediction of most subjects' HLA-A and HLA-B alleles by TCR beta sequences was reportedly accurate. Across all donors, roughly uniform sequencing depth was an assumption of the presence/absence analyses. Accounts indicate the classifier identified cytomegalovirus status with strong specificity and sensitivity.

Sequencing was performed on PBMCs. This chain joins TRBV11-3 and TRBJ2-2, with a possible D match to TRBD2 (5 bases). The clonotype comes from a woman aged 35 to 49 in good health and CMV-seropositive. CDR3 sequence reads: CASSLGVGANTGELFF. The CDR3 DNA reads TGTGCCAGCAGCTTAGGGGTGGGAGCGAACACCGGGGAGCTGTTTTTT.